In its sample, the clone carrying this T cell receptor (beta chain) was seen many times. Its antigen is currently unknown. This sample was included in a study of neurological immune-mediated disorders. The authors produced cDNA by 5'RACE using 10-nucleotide random UMIs. Every sequencing run generated in excess of 160 million TCR-beta sequences. These sequences covered 15-18 subjects. TCRdb used MiXCR to reprocess the 5' RACE reads, holding one entry per CDR3 protein. The top ten hold roughly 2.8% of the sample, which has under 70,000 distinct CDR3 sequences, around 5.2% seen once. Findings and caveats of the study: HTLV-1-associated myelopathy ranked highest for TCR clonal expansion and multiple sclerosis lowest, beneath healthy controls. The study found no CDR3 amino acid sequences shared by expanded clones across subjects, suggesting private repertoires in all groups.

The V end was cut by 2 bases, the J end by 3 bases, with 5 bases between. Germline V CDR1 and CDR2: LGHDT, YNNKEL (reference sequence). This CDR3 is 13 amino acids long. The material sequenced was PBMCs. The gene calls are TRBV3-1 and TRBJ2-1; the D is unclear. The TCR originated in a woman aged 25-40 years with multiple sclerosis. The CDR3 coding sequence is TGTGCCAGCAGCCAATCAGACTACAATGAGCAGTTCTTC. Amino acids: CASSQSDYNEQFF.